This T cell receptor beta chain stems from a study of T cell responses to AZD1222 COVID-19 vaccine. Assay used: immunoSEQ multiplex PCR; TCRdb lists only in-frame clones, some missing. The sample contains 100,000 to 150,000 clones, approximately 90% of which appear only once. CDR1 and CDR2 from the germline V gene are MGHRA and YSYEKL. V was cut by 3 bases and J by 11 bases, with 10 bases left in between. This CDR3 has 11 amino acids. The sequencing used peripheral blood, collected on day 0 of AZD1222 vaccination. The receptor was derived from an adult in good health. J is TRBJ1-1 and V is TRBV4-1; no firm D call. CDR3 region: CASSHEAGAFF. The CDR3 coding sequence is TGCGCCAGCAGCCATGAGGCCGGGGCTTTCTTT.